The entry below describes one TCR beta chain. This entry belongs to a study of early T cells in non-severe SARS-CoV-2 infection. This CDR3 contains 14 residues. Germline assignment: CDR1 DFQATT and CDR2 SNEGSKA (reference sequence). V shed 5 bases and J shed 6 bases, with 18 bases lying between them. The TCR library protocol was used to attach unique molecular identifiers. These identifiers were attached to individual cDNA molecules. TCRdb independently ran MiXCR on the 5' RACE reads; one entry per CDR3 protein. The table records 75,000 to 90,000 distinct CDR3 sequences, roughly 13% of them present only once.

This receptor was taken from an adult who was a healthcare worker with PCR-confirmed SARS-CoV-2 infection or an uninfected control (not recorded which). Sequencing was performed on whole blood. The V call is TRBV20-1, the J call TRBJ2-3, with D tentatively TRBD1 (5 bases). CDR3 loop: CSAPRVNLRDTQYF. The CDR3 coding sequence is TGCAGTGCTCCCAGGGTCAACCTGAGGGATACGCAGTATTTT.